This T cell receptor beta chain was sequenced in a study of T cell responses to AZD1222 COVID-19 vaccine. Study-level points and caveats: Vaccine-associated CD4 TCRs ranged over spike, dominating at 160-218 and 743-854.

Profiled with immunoSEQ multiplex PCR; TCRdb holds only in-frame clones, not every one. Among just over 80,000 clones listed, around 89% were seen once. In the case of this clone: Its antigen is not identified.

The CDR3 sequence is 16 residues long. CDR1 and CDR2 (germline): LNHDA, SQIVND (reference sequence). V was clipped by 5 bases and J by 5 bases; unmatched bases: 9. The origin of this receptor is an adult in good health. V and J are TRBV19 and TRBJ2-1; 10 nucleotides align to TRBD1. Sample: peripheral blood, taken on day 0 of AZD1222 vaccination. The CDR3 region has the DNA TGTGCCAGTAGTGACCCCCGGGACAGGGGCGACAATGAGCAGTTCTTC. This gives the protein CASSDPRDRGDNEQFF.